This TCR beta chain is drawn from a study of shared clonotypes between healthy human individuals. Whole-study findings and limits: The donor pool, a small one, limited the genetic and exposure-history diversity represented. Among non-shared clonotypes, generation probabilities were lower than among those shared by all four donors. Several donors showed sharing of roughly 5% of naive CD4 clonotypes.

Positive CCR7 selection of CD45RO-negative cells yielded the naive CD8 cells, and terminally differentiated effector memory CD45RA+ cells were excluded. Those who donated, Caucasian adults without exception, all lived in Nashville, Tennessee. Repertoires were generated with immunoSEQ multiplex PCR, while TCRdb's copy carries only in-frame clones and drops some. The sample shows some 2 million clones, about 95% of them seen only once. The germline gives CDR1 MDHEN, CDR2 SYDVKM. The CDR3 has 18 amino acids. V lost 2 bases and J lost 9; bases outside the gene matches: 14. Concerning this clone itself: Its antigen is as yet unknown.

The origin of this receptor is a man in his late teens or twenties in good health. The sequenced sample was naive CD8+ T cells sorted from blood. The chain is built from TRBV28 and TRBJ1-6; 9 nucleotides agree with TRBD1. The CDR3 sequence is CASSLPFPGDRDGSPLHF. CDR3 DNA sequence: TGTGCCAGCAGTTTACCCTTCCCGGGGGACAGGGATGGTTCACCCCTCCACTTT.